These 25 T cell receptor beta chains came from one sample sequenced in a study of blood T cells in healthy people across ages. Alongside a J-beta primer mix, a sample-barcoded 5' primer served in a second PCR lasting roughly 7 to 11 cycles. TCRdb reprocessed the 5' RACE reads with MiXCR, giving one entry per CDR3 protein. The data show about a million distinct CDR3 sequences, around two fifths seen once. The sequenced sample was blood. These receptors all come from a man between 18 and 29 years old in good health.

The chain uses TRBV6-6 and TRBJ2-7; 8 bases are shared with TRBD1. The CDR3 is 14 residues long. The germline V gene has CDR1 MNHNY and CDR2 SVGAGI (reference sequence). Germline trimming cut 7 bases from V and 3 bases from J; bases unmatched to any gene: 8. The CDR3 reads CASTSSDRDYEQYF. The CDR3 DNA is TGTGCCAGCACTTCTTCGGACAGGGACTACGAGCAGTACTTC.

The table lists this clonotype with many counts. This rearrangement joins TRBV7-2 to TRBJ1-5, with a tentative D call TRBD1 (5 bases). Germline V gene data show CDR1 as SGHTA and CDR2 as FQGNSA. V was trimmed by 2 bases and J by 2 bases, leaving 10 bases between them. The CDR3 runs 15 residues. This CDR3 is CASSLQGSGNQPQHF. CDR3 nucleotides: TGTGCCAGCAGCTTACAGGGTTCGGGCAATCAGCCCCAGCATTTT.

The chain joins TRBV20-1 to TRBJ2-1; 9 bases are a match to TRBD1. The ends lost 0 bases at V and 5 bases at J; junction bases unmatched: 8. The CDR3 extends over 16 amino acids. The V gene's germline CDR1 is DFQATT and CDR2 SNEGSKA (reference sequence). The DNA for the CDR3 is TGCAGTGCTAGAGAGCCCAGGGGGACAGGGAACAATGAGCAGTTCTTC. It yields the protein CSAREPRGTGNNEQFF.

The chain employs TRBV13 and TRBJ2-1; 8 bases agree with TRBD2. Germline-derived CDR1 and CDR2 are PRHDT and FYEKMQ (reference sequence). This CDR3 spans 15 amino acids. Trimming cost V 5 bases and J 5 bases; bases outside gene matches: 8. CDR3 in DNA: TGTGCCAGCAGCCCGTTGACTAGCGTCGACAATGAGCAGTTCTTC. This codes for CASSPLTSVDNEQFF. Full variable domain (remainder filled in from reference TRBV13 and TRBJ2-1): AAGVIQSPRHLIKEKRETATLKCYPIPRHDTVYWYQQGPGQDPQFLISFYEKMQSDKGSIPDRFSAQQFSDYHSELNMSSLELGDSALYFCASSPLTSVDNEQFFGPGTRLTVL.

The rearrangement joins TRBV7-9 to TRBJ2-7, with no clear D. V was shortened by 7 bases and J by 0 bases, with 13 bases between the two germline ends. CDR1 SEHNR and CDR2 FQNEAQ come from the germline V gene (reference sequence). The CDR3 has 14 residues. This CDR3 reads CASTVTWGSYEQYF. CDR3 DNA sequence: TGTGCCAGCACCGTAACCTGGGGCTCCTACGAGCAGTACTTC.

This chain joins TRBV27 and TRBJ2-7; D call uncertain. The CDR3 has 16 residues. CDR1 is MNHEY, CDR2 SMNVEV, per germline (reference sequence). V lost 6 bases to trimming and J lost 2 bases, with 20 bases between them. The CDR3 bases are TGTGCCAGCAGACCCAGAACCGGACCGAAAGCCTACGAGCAGTACTTC. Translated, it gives CASRPRTGPKAYEQYF.

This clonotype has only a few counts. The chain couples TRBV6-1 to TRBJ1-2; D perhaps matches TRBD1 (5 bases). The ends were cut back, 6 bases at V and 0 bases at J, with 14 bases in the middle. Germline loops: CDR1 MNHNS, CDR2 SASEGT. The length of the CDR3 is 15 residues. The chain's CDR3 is CASRGRQTSNYGYTF. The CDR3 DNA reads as TGTGCCAGCAGGGGAAGACAGACTTCTAACTATGGCTACACCTTC.

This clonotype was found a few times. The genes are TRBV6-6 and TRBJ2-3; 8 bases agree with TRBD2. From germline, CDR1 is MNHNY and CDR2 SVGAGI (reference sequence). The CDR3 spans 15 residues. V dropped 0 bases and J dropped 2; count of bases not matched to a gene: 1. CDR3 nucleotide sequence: TGTGCCAGCAGTTACTCGCGGGGGGACACAGATACGCAGTATTTT. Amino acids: CASSYSRGDTDTQYF.

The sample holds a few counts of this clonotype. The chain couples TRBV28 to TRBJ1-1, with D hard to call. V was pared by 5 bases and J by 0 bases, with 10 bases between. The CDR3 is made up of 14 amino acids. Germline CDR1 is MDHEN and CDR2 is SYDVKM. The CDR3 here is CASSVTQMNTEAFF. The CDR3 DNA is TGTGCCAGCAGTGTGACACAGATGAACACTGAAGCTTTCTTT.

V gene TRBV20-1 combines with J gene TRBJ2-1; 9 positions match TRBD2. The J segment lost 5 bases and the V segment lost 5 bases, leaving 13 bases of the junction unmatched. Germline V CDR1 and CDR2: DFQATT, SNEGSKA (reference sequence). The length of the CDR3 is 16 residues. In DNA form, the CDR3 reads TGCAGTGCTGCCCTTAATCGGGGCGGGGGGGACAATGAGCAGTTCTTC. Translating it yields CSAALNRGGGDNEQFF.

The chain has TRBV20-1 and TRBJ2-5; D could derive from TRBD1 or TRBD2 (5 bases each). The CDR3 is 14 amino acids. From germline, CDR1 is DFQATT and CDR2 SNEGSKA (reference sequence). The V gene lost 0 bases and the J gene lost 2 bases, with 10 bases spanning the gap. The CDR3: CSARDSWGQETQYF. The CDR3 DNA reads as TGCAGTGCTAGAGATTCTTGGGGGCAAGAGACCCAGTACTTC.

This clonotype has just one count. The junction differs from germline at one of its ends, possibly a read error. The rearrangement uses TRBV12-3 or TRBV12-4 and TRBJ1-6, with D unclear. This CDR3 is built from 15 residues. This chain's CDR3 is CASSPSGSQSSPPHF. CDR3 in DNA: TGTGCCAGCAGTCCCTCAGGCAGTCAGAGTTCACCCCCCCACTTT.

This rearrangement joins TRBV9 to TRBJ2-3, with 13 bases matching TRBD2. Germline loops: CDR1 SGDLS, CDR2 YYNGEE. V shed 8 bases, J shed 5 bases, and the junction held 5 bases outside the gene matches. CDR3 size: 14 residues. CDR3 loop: CASGTSGDGDTQYF. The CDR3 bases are TGTGCCAGTGGGACTAGCGGGGACGGAGATACGCAGTATTTT. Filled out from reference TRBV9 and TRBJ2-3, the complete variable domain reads DSGVTQTPKHLITATGQRVTLRCSPRSGDLSVYWYQQSLDQGLQFLIQYYNGEERAKGNILERFSAQQFPDLHSELNLSSLELGDSALYFCASGTSGDGDTQYFGPGTRLTVL.

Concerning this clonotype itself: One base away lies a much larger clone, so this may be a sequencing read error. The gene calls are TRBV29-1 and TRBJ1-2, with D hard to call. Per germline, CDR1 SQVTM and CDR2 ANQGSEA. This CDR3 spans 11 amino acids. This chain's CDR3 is CSGEANYGYTF. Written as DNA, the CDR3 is TGCAGCGGTGAAGCTAACTATGGCTACACCTTC.

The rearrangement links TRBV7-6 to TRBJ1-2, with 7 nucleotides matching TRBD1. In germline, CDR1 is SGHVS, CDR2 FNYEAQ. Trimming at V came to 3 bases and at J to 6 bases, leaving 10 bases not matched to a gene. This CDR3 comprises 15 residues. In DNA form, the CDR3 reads TGTGCCAGCAGCTTCCGGGACAGCTTGTCAGATGGCTACACCTTC. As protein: CASSFRDSLSDGYTF.

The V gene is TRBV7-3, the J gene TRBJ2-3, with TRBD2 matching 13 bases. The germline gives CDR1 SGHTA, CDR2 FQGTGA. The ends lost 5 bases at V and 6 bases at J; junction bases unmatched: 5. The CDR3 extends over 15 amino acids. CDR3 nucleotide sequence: TGTGCCAGCAGCAAACTAGCGGGGGGGCACGATACGCAGTATTTT. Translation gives CASSKLAGGHDTQYF. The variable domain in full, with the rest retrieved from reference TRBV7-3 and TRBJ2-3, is GAGVSQTPSNKVTEKGKYVELRCDPISGHTALYWYRQSLGQGPEFLIYFQGTGAADDSGLPNDRFFAVRPEGSVSTLKIQRTERGDSAVYLCASSKLAGGHDTQYFGPGTRLTVL.

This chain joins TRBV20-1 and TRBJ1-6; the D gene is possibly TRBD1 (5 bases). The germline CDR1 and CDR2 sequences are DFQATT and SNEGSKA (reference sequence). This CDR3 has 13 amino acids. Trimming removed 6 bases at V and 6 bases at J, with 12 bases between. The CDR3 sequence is CSAKDTANSPLHF. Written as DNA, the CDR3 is TGCAGTGCGAAGGACACAGCTAATTCACCCCTCCACTTT.

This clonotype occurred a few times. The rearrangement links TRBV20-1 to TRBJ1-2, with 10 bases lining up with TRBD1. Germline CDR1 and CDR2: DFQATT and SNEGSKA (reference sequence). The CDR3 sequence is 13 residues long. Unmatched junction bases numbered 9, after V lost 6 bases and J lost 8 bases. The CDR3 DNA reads TGCAGTGCGCCCTTGACAGGGGGCCTAGGCTACACCTTC. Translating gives CSAPLTGGLGYTF.

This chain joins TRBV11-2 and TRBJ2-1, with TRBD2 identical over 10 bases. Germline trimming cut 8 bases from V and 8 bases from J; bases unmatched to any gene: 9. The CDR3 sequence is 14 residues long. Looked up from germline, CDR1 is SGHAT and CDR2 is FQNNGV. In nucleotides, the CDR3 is TGTGCCAGCCAACTTAGCGGGAGGTTCCATGAGCAGTTCTTC. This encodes CASQLSGRFHEQFF. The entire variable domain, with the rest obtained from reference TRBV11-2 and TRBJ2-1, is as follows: EAGVAQSPRYKIIEKRQSVAFWCNPISGHATLYWYQQILGQGPKLLIQFQNNGVVDDSQLPKDRFSAERLKGVDSTLKIQPAKLEDSAVYLCASQLSGRFHEQFFGPGTRLTVL.

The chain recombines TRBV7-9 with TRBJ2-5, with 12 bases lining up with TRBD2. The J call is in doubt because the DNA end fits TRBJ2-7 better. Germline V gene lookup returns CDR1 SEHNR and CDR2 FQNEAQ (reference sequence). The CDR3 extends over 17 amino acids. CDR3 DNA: TGTGCCAGCAGCCCCTCTAGCGGGGGGGCCCGATTCTACGAGCAGTACTTC. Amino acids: CASSPSSGGARFYEQYF.

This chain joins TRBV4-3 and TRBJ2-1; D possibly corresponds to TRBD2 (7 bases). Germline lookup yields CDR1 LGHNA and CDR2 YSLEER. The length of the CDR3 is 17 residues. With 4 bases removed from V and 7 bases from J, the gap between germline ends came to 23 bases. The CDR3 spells CASSLLWSGGAGNEQFF. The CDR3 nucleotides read TGCGCCAGCAGCCTTCTGTGGAGTGGGGGGGCGGGGAATGAGCAGTTCTTC.

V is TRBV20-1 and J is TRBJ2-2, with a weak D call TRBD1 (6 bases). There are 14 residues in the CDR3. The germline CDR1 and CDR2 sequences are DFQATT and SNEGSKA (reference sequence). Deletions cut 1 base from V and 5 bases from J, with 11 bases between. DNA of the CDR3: TGCAGTGCTAGAGCGGGACACCTGACCGGGGAGCTGTTTTTT. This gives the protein CSARAGHLTGELFF.

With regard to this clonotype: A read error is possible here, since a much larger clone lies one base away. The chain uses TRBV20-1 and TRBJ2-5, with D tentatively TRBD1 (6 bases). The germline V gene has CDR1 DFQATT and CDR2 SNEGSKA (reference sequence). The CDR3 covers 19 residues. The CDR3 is CSAREFPVGHRGQVETQCF. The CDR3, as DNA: TGCAGTGCTAGAGAGTTCCCCGTAGGGCATCGGGGACAAGTGGAGACCCAGTGCTTC.

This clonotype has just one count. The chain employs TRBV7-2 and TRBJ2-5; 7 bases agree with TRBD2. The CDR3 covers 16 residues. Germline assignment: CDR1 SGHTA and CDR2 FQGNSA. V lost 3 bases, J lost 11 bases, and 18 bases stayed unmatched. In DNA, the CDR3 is TGTGCCAGCAGCTTGGCTAGCGGATATACCAACAATGAGCAGTACTTC. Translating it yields CASSLASGYTNNEQYF.

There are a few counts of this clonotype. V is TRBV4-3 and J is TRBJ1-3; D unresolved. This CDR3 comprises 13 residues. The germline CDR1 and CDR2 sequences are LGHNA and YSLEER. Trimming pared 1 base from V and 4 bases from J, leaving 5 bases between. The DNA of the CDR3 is TGCGCCAGCAGCCAAGTCGAGGGAAACACCATATATTTT. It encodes CASSQVEGNTIYF.